The 30 T cell receptor beta chains given below trace back to one sample, sequenced in a study of blood T cells in healthy people across ages. It was with a sample-barcoded 5' primer and a J-beta primer mix that a second PCR of roughly 7 to 12 cycles was run. Using its own MiXCR run on the 5' RACE reads, TCRdb lists one record per CDR3 protein. Of some 800,000 distinct CDR3 sequences in the sample, approximately 25% were seen once. Another study also made use of these data, one on T cells of mothers and their children.

Sequenced sample: blood. All receptors come from a boy between 10 and 17 years old in good health.

A few counts support this clonotype. The chain uses TRBV2 and TRBJ1-2; 7 positions agree with TRBD1. CDR3 length: 12 residues. V dropped 8 bases and J dropped 1; count of bases not matched to a gene: 1. Germline CDR1 is SNHLY and CDR2 is FYNNEI. CDR3 loop: CASGTVNYGYTF. The CDR3 region has the DNA TGTGCCAGCGGGACAGTTAACTATGGCTACACCTTC.

The rearrangement joins TRBV11-2 to TRBJ1-5; D not resolved. This CDR3 region has 13 residues. Germline-derived CDR1 and CDR2 are SGHAT and FQNNGV. V was trimmed by 0 bases and J by 7 bases, leaving 7 bases between them. The CDR3 sequence is CASSLELEQPQHF. The CDR3 nucleotides are TGTGCCAGCAGCTTAGAATTAGAGCAGCCCCAGCATTTT.

The chain employs TRBV11-2 and TRBJ2-7; D gene ambiguous. The J call may be mistaken, given a closer DNA end match to TRBJ2-5. The CDR3 covers 13 residues. Germline loops: CDR1 SGHAT, CDR2 FQNNGV. The DNA of the CDR3 is TGTGCCAGCACCACGTGGGGTCGGGAGACCCAGTACTTC. Its translation is CASTTWGRETQYF.

The V gene is TRBV7-9, the J gene TRBJ1-1; 7 bases fit TRBD1. Germline V gives CDR1 SEHNR, CDR2 FQNEAQ (reference sequence). J lost 5 bases, V lost 4 bases, and 19 bases had no gene match. This CDR3 region has 18 residues. This CDR3 is CASSSQEGLGQGVTEAFF. Here the CDR3 DNA reads TGTGCCAGCAGCTCCCAGGAGGGACTCGGGCAGGGGGTAACTGAAGCTTTCTTT.

V is TRBV6-5 and J is TRBJ2-7; TRBD2 is a possible D gene (5 bases). This CDR3 is 13 amino acids long. Deletions cut 5 bases from V and 2 bases from J, with 10 bases between. From germline, CDR1 is MNHEY and CDR2 SVGAGI. DNA of the CDR3: TGTGCCAGCAGTACTAGTCGTACCTACGAGCAGTACTTC. This codes for CASSTSRTYEQYF.

This clonotype appeared once. This rearrangement joins TRBV6-2 or TRBV6-3 to TRBJ1-2; D call uncertain. CDR3 length equals 14 residues. The germline CDR1 and CDR2 sequences are MNHEY and SVGEGT. Trimming removed 6 bases from V and 3 bases from J, with 14 bases in between. The CDR3 DNA is TGTGCCAGCAGATCCGGGCTTACTCACTATGGCTACACCTTC. Its protein product is CASRSGLTHYGYTF.

The rearrangement joins TRBV10-3 to TRBJ2-3; 10 nucleotides agree with TRBD2. The V segment lost 4 bases and the J segment 8 bases; nucleotides outside the gene matches: 12. CDR1 is ENHRY, CDR2 SYGVKD, per germline. The CDR3 runs to 16 residues. CDR3 nucleotides: TGTGCCATCAGTGGTATTATGGCTAGCGGGAGCCCTACGCAGTATTTT. It encodes CAISGIMASGSPTQYF.

This clonotype has only a few counts. The chain links TRBV6-5 to TRBJ1-2; no firm D call. The CDR3 totals 14 residues. Germline values: CDR1 MNHEY, CDR2 SVGAGI. The ends were cut back, 2 bases at V and 2 bases at J, with 9 bases in the middle. CDR3 sequence reads: CASSYGYENYGYTF. DNA of the CDR3: TGTGCCAGCAGTTACGGCTACGAGAACTATGGCTACACCTTC.

This clonotype was recorded a few times. One end of the junction does not line up with germline, which may come from a read error. The chain uses TRBV12-3 or TRBV12-4 and TRBJ2-1; 11 positions agree with TRBD2. The CDR3 covers 15 residues. The chain's CDR3 is CASSLAGGGDNEQFF. CDR3 coding DNA: TGTGCCAGCAGTCTAGCGGGAGGTGGGGACAATGAGCAGTTCTTC.

V is TRBV7-2 and J is TRBJ2-1; 13 bases are a match to TRBD2. Trimming at V came to 6 bases and at J to 7 bases, leaving 21 bases not matched to a gene. Looked up from germline, CDR1 is SGHTA and CDR2 is FQGNSA. The CDR3 has 20 amino acids. CDR3 coding DNA: TGTGCCAGCAGTTACGCCCGACGACTAGCGGGGGGCACGGTACAAAATGAGCAGTTCTTC. Translation: CASSYARRLAGGTVQNEQFF.

Only a few counts were recorded for this clonotype. V is TRBV2 and J is TRBJ1-1; unclear D gene. The CDR3 contains 15 residues. CDR1 is SNHLY, CDR2 FYNNEI, per germline. The V end lost 9 bases, the J end lost 1 base, and 18 bases lay between the germline ends. DNA for the CDR3: TGTGCCAGTAGCCGGCAGACGGAGCCGAACACTGAAGCTTTCTTT. It translates to CASSRQTEPNTEAFF.

Only one count was recorded for this clonotype. Lacking the conserved final phenylalanine or tryptophan, this CDR3 likely reflects a read error. This sequence joins TRBV29-1 and TRBJ2-4; D gene unclear. The CDR3 has 17 residues. Trimming took off 4 bases at V and 1 base at J, with 20 bases between the two ends. The germline gives CDR1 SQVTM, CDR2 ANQGSEA. DNA of the CDR3: TGCAGCGTTGGGGGATTTTTACCGGCTTTGGCCAAAAACATTCAGTACCCC. Protein product: CSVGGFLPALAKNIQYP.

The chain uses TRBV12-3 or TRBV12-4 and TRBJ1-4; D is possibly TRBD1 (5 bases). The germline V and J ends were trimmed by 3 bases and 8 bases, with 13 bases remaining between them. The CDR3 runs to 14 residues. CDR3 bases: TGTGCCAGCAGTTTGGGGTCAGGGAGGGAAAAACTGTTTTTT. Its translation is CASSLGSGREKLFF.

CDR3 nucleotide sequence: TGTGCCAGCTCACCAAGGGGACAGTCAAACACCGGGGAGCTGTTTTTT. Protein: CASSPRGQSNTGELFF. This chain uses TRBV18 with TRBJ2-2, with 7 bases aligning to TRBD1. Trimming removed 2 bases from V and 2 bases from J; junction bases left unmatched: 5. The length of the CDR3 is 16 residues. The germline gives CDR1 KGHSH, CDR2 LQKENI.

The rearrangement uses TRBV29-1 and TRBJ2-5; 7 bases are a match to TRBD2. The CDR3 extends over 15 amino acids. Germline CDR1 and CDR2: SQVTM and ANQGSEA. The V gene end was trimmed by 1 base and the J gene end by 3 bases; junction bases not matched to a gene: 8. This CDR3 reads CSVEVPGLLEETQYF. The CDR3 DNA reads TGCAGCGTTGAAGTCCCGGGACTACTGGAAGAGACCCAGTACTTC. The full variable domain, its missing parts supplied by reference TRBV29-1 and TRBJ2-5, is SAVISQKPSRDICQRGTSLTIQCQVDSQVTMMFWYRQQPGQSLTLIATANQGSEATYESGFVIDKFPISRPNLTFSTLTVSNMSPEDSSIYLCSVEVPGLLEETQYFGPGTRLLVL.

This clonotype was seen only a few times. Mismatch with germline at one junction end may stem from a read error. This chain joins TRBV7-6 and TRBJ2-5, with D perhaps TRBD2 (5 bases). The tail of the sequence fits TRBJ2-7 better, so the J call may be wrong. Looked up from germline, CDR1 is SGHVS and CDR2 is FNYEAQ. The CDR3 runs 14 residues. CDR3 sequence (DNA): TGTGCCAACAGCTCGGGGTCGGGCGACTACGAGCAGTACTTC. This translates into CANSSGSGDYEQYF.

The chain uses TRBV27 and TRBJ2-3, with TRBD2 matching over 8 bases. Looked up from germline, CDR1 is MNHEY and CDR2 is SMNVEV (reference sequence). The CDR3 covers 17 residues. V dropped 4 bases and J dropped 4; count of bases not matched to a gene: 13. The CDR3 here is CASSSPRGGGWSDTQYF. In nucleotides, the CDR3 is TGTGCCAGCAGTTCTCCCCGCGGCGGGGGGTGGTCAGATACGCAGTATTTT.

The V gene is TRBV12-3 or TRBV12-4, the J gene TRBJ1-5; D might be TRBD1 (6 bases). V lost 7 bases, J lost 6 bases, and 13 bases lay in between. The CDR3 runs to 13 residues. The CDR3 coding sequence is TGTGCCAGCACTGCCGGGGGCTCTCAGCCCCAGCATTTT. Translating gives CASTAGGSQPQHF.

This sequence joins TRBV30 and TRBJ2-3; 13 positions agree with TRBD2. The trim removed 0 bases at V and 4 bases at J, leaving 1 base unmatched. Germline CDR1 GTSNPN, CDR2 SVGIG (reference sequence). The length of the CDR3 is 15 residues. Here the CDR3 reads CAWSVLAGGPDTQYF. The CDR3 DNA reads as TGTGCCTGGAGTGTACTAGCGGGGGGGCCAGATACGCAGTATTTT. Complete variable domain (other parts from reference TRBV30 and TRBJ2-3): SQTIHQWPATLVQPVGSPLSLECTVEGTSNPNLYWYRQAAGRGLQLLFYSVGIGQISSEVPQNLSASRPQDRQFILSSKKLLLSDSGFYLCAWSVLAGGPDTQYFGPGTRLTVL.

The sample holds a few counts of this clonotype. The rearrangement joins TRBV6-6 to TRBJ2-5; perhaps D is TRBD1 or TRBD2 (5 bases each). From germline, CDR1 is MNHNY and CDR2 SVGAGI (reference sequence). Trimming removed 6 bases at V and 0 bases at J, with 17 bases between. The CDR3 has 16 amino acids. CDR3 residues: CASRPGPLNYQETQYF. The DNA for the CDR3 is TGTGCCAGCAGACCGGGGCCGTTGAACTACCAAGAGACCCAGTACTTC.

Ten or more counts support this clonotype. The chain employs TRBV27 and TRBJ2-6; 7 bases agree with TRBD1. Germline-derived CDR1 and CDR2 are MNHEY and SMNVEV (reference sequence). The CDR3 contains 18 residues. The J segment lost 0 bases and the V segment lost 4 bases, leaving 9 bases of the junction unmatched. In DNA, the CDR3 is TGTGCCAGCAGTTCCCACAGGGGTGGCCACTCTGGGGCCAACGTCCTGACTTTC. Its protein is CASSSHRGGHSGANVLTF.

This rearrangement joins TRBV28 to TRBJ2-5, with TRBD2 matching over 7 bases. Losses at the gene ends were 5 bases for V and 2 bases for J; bases not matched to a gene: 8. Per germline, CDR1 MDHEN and CDR2 SYDVKM. This CDR3 has 15 residues. CDR3 amino acids: CASSPALAVQETQYF. CDR3 coding DNA: TGTGCCAGCAGTCCCGCGCTAGCGGTTCAAGAGACCCAGTACTTC.

This chain uses TRBV11-2 with TRBJ2-5; perhaps TRBD2 as D (5 bases). The V and J ends lost 3 bases and 5 bases respectively, with 10 bases between them. CDR1 SGHAT and CDR2 FQNNGV come from the germline V gene. The CDR3 covers 13 residues. CDR3 nucleotides: TGTGCCAGCAGCTTTAGGACTCAGGAGACCCAGTACTTC. It translates to CASSFRTQETQYF.

About this clonotype itself: Because the CDR3's place on the DNA is in doubt, the DNA is left out and the CDR3 is given as listed by TCRdb. This chain uses TRBV27 with TRBJ1-2; the DNA was not compared with TRBD1, the D call given in the table. Germline CDR1 reads MNHEY; CDR2 reads SMNVEV (reference sequence). The CDR3 has 17 residues if both end residues are counted. CDR3 in amino acids: CASSLRAGTETYYRYTF.

The CDR3 reads CASSFLRTVGNTIYF. The CDR3 coding sequence is TGTGCCAGCAGTTTCCTCCGAACAGTTGGAAACACCATATATTTT. The rearrangement links TRBV28 to TRBJ1-3; D gene uncertain. With 3 bases removed from V and 3 bases from J, the gap between germline ends came to 12 bases. The CDR3 runs to 15 residues. Germline loops: CDR1 MDHEN, CDR2 SYDVKM.

In its sample, this clonotype was seen a few times. The chain is built from TRBV5-1 and TRBJ2-1; a possible D gene is TRBD1 (5 bases). TRBJ2-5 matches the DNA end more closely, so the J call is doubtful. The germline V gene has CDR1 SGHRS and CDR2 YFSETQ. The CDR3 runs 15 residues. CDR3 DNA: TGCGCCAGCAGCTTGGTGCCAGGGCGTGAAGAGACCCAGTACTTC. Translated: CASSLVPGREETQYF.

This clonotype was observed a handful of times. The chain combines TRBV29-1 with TRBJ2-7, with D possibly called TRBD1 or TRBD2 (5 bases each). Between the trimmed V and J ends, which lost 5 bases and 0 bases, there was a span of 14 bases. The CDR3 contains 14 residues. Germline V lookup: CDR1 SQVTM, CDR2 ANQGSEA. The CDR3 coding sequence is TGCAGCGTTCGGGACGTGGGTCGCTCCTACGAGCAGTACTTC. Translated, it gives CSVRDVGRSYEQYF.

The chain uses TRBV7-2 and TRBJ2-1, with 15 bases identical to TRBD2. Germline V gene sequence: CDR1 SGHTA, CDR2 FQGNSA. The ends lost 3 bases at V and 8 bases at J; junction bases unmatched: 8. This CDR3 has 17 residues. This CDR3 is CASSFGLAGGLMYEQFF. CDR3 DNA sequence: TGTGCCAGCAGCTTCGGACTAGCGGGGGGGCTTATGTATGAGCAGTTCTTC.

The chain combines TRBV10-3 with TRBJ1-1, with a possible D match to TRBD1 (5 bases). The CDR3 runs 13 residues. Germline V gives CDR1 ENHRY, CDR2 SYGVKD. The ends were cut back, 2 bases at V and 8 bases at J, with 12 bases in the middle. The CDR3 protein is CAISEGPGTEAFF. CDR3 DNA: TGTGCCATCAGTGAGGGTCCAGGGACCGAAGCTTTCTTT.

This clonotype has only a few counts. The J gene is TRBJ2-7, the V gene TRBV28; D possibly corresponds to TRBD1 (6 bases). In germline, CDR1 is MDHEN, CDR2 SYDVKM. V lost 6 bases and J 2 bases, leaving 14 bases between the germline ends. CDR3 length equals 14 residues. CDR3: CASRRQGIAYEQYF. For the CDR3, the DNA is TGTGCCAGCAGACGGCAGGGGATCGCCTACGAGCAGTACTTC.